These 28 T cell receptor beta chains share one sample of origin, sequenced in a study of blood T cell repertoires in COVID-19. Profiling relied on immunoSEQ multiplex PCR, and the TCRdb table lists in-frame clones only, not all of them. The repertoire holds approximately 280,000 clones, with more than 75% as singletons. The sample taken for sequencing was peripheral blood. These receptors were obtained from a woman aged 25-40 years who had recovered from COVID-19.

The chain carries TRBV19 and TRBJ2-2; the match to TRBD1 covers 8 bases. Unmatched junction bases numbered 8, after V lost 5 bases and J lost 3 bases. The CDR3 has 16 amino acids. The V gene's germline CDR1 is LNHDA and CDR2 SQIVND (reference sequence). As DNA, the CDR3 is TGTGCCAGTAGTCCCAGACAGGGGAAGGACACCGGGGAGCTGTTTTTT. This codes for CASSPRQGKDTGELFF. The whole variable domain, remainder taken from reference TRBV19 and TRBJ2-2, is DGGITQSPKYLFRKEGQNVTLSCEQNLNHDAMYWYRQDPGQGLRLIYYSQIVNDFQKGDIAEGYSVSREKKESFPLTVTSAQKNPTAFYLCASSPRQGKDTGELFFGEGSRLTVL.

CDR3: CASSLEGTGLNQPQHF. The CDR3 nucleotides read TGTGCCAGCAGCTTGGAGGGGACAGGGCTAAATCAGCCCCAGCATTTT. The chain couples TRBV7-2 to TRBJ1-5, with TRBD1 matching 9 bases. The CDR3 has 16 residues. Trimming cost V 3 bases and J 4 bases; bases outside gene matches: 7. Germline V gene data show CDR1 as SGHTA and CDR2 as FQGNSA.

This clone was recorded only once. The chain employs TRBV5-6 and TRBJ1-3; D call uncertain. CDR3 length: 15 residues. The germline CDR1 and CDR2 sequences are SGHDT and YYEEEE. V shed 2 bases and J shed 0 bases, with 9 bases lying between them. CDR3 nucleotide sequence: TGTGCCAGCAGCTTTTTAAGCGACTCTGGAAACACCATATATTTT. This codes for CASSFLSDSGNTIYF.

This clone was recorded once. V gene TRBV19 combines with J gene TRBJ2-1; 13 bases line up with TRBD2. This CDR3 comprises 16 residues. The germline V gene has CDR1 LNHDA and CDR2 SQIVND (reference sequence). V shed 5 bases, J shed 7 bases, and the junction held 8 bases outside the gene matches. The CDR3 sequence: CASSLTSGRAQNEQFF. The CDR3 DNA is TGTGCCAGTAGTCTAACTAGCGGGAGGGCCCAGAATGAGCAGTTCTTC.

This clone came up a few times. V usage is TRBV2 and J usage is TRBJ1-5; D perhaps matches TRBD1 (5 bases). Trimming removed 8 bases from V and 0 bases from J, with 8 bases in between. Germline V CDR1 and CDR2: SNHLY, FYNNEI. The CDR3 is 13 amino acids. DNA for the CDR3: TGTGCCAGCGACAGAGATAGCAATCAGCCCCAGCATTTT. Translation: CASDRDSNQPQHF.

J is TRBJ2-7 and V is TRBV19, with 7 bases aligning to TRBD1. The CDR3 contains 14 residues. V gave up 5 bases and J gave up 0 bases; unmatched junction bases: 4. CDR1 is LNHDA, CDR2 SQIVND, per germline (reference sequence). The CDR3 DNA sequence: TGTGCCAGTAGTGGACAGGCACCCTCCTACGAGCAGTACTTC. Protein sequence: CASSGQAPSYEQYF.

This clone has a handful of counts. The chain couples TRBV28 to TRBJ2-7; weak D call: TRBD1 (6 bases). There are 12 residues in the CDR3. The germline gives CDR1 MDHEN, CDR2 SYDVKM. V dropped 7 bases and J dropped 6 bases, with 13 bases sitting between them. CDR3 in DNA: TGTGCCAGCACCTCTAGCAGGGGCGAGCAGTACTTC. It codes for CASTSSRGEQYF.

The J gene is TRBJ2-7, the V gene TRBV4-2, with 7 bases identical to TRBD2. The CDR3 consists of 14 residues. CDR1 is LGHNA, CDR2 YNFKEQ, per germline. Trimming took 0 bases from V and 6 from J; bases not matched to a gene: 5. The CDR3 loop reads CASSQDLGRVEQYF. The CDR3 DNA reads as TGTGCCAGCAGCCAAGATCTAGGGAGGGTCGAGCAGTACTTC.

This clone was observed a single time. The CDR3 nucleotides read TGTGCCAGTAGTAGAACAACCAGTAATGAAAAACTGTTTTTT. Encoded protein: CASSRTTSNEKLFF. The gene calls are TRBV19 and TRBJ1-4, with no clear D. This CDR3 contains 14 residues. Germline V gives CDR1 LNHDA, CDR2 SQIVND (reference sequence). V lost 4 bases and J 4 bases, leaving 10 bases between the germline ends.

The chain uses TRBV5-6 and TRBJ2-1; tentatively, D is TRBD2 (5 bases). Germline V CDR1 and CDR2: SGHDT, YYEEEE. Trimming left V 2 bases short and J 6 bases short, with 15 bases between. There are 15 residues in the CDR3. The CDR3 coding sequence is TGTGCCAGCAGCTTTTGGGTAGCGAACCTCAATGAGCAGTTCTTC. Its protein is CASSFWVANLNEQFF.

The chain carries TRBV4-3 and TRBJ2-7; the D is unclear. CDR3 length equals 13 residues. V lost 4 bases and J 5 bases, leaving 12 bases between the germline ends. Germline CDR1 reads LGHNA; CDR2 reads YSLEER. CDR3 sequence: CASSPQRLHEQYF. CDR3 nucleotides: TGCGCCAGCAGCCCTCAACGGTTACACGAGCAGTACTTC.

This clone showed up just once. This chain connects TRBV19 to TRBJ1-1; D gene unclear. Between the trimmed V and J ends, which lost 1 base and 1 base, there was a span of 10 bases. From germline, CDR1 is LNHDA and CDR2 SQIVND (reference sequence). The CDR3 covers 15 residues. The CDR3 coding sequence is TGTGCCAGTAGTATAGGGGCAGAGAGGAACACTGAAGCTTTCTTT. It translates to CASSIGAERNTEAFF.

The chain links TRBV18 to TRBJ2-1, with TRBD1 identical over 10 bases. Germline CDR1 reads KGHSH; CDR2 reads LQKENI. Trimming cost V 4 bases and J 7 bases; bases outside gene matches: 7. The length of the CDR3 is 15 residues. The CDR3 bases are TGTGCCAGCTCACAAGGACAGGGGGGTCAGAATGAGCAGTTCTTC. Translated: CASSQGQGGQNEQFF.

This clone has a single count. J is TRBJ1-1 and V is TRBV10-3; no firm D call. The CDR3 is 11 amino acids. The germline V gene encodes CDR1 ENHRY and CDR2 SYGVKD. V was shortened by 3 bases and J by 11 bases, with 10 bases between the two germline ends. CDR3 sequence reads: CAISDERSAFF. CDR3 DNA sequence: TGTGCCATCAGTGATGAGAGGAGCGCTTTCTTT.

This chain uses TRBV6-5 with TRBJ1-4, with D possibly being TRBD1 (6 bases). Germline-derived CDR1 and CDR2 are MNHEY and SVGAGI. V was cut by 6 bases and J by 4 bases, with 15 bases left in between. The CDR3 extends over 15 amino acids. The CDR3 protein is CASSPGGAFNEKLFF. In DNA, the CDR3 is TGTGCCAGCAGCCCCGGGGGGGCCTTTAATGAAAAACTGTTTTTT.

This clone was counted between two and nine times. This chain's CDR3 is CASSVGGQATGNTIYF. DNA for the CDR3: TGTGCCAGCAGCGTAGGGGGACAGGCGACTGGAAACACCATATATTTT. The gene calls are TRBV9 and TRBJ1-3; 8 bases align to TRBD1. There are 16 residues in the CDR3. J gave up 2 bases and V 0 bases, and 4 bases lay outside the gene matches. Germline values: CDR1 SGDLS, CDR2 YYNGEE.

The V call is TRBV28, the J call TRBJ2-3, with no clear D. Germline V gene data show CDR1 as MDHEN and CDR2 as SYDVKM. The CDR3 runs to 17 residues. V lost 4 bases, J lost 1 base, and 18 bases lay in between. The CDR3 region is CASSSDFAASGTDTQYF. The CDR3 nucleotides read TGTGCCAGCAGTTCCGATTTTGCTGCGAGCGGCACAGATACGCAGTATTTT.

The chain carries TRBV5-1 and TRBJ1-1; D is undetermined. Germline V lookup: CDR1 SGHRS, CDR2 YFSETQ. This CDR3 is 13 amino acids long. V gave up 2 bases and J gave up 1 base, with 6 bases separating them. The CDR3: CASSFRQNTEAFF. In DNA form, the CDR3 reads TGCGCCAGCAGCTTCCGACAGAACACTGAAGCTTTCTTT.

This sequence joins TRBV5-4 and TRBJ1-1; TRBD1 matches at 7 bases. Per germline, CDR1 SGHNT and CDR2 YYREEE (reference sequence). The CDR3 totals 15 residues. V dropped 0 bases and J dropped 4; count of bases not matched to a gene: 6. In nucleotides, the CDR3 is TGTGCCAGCAGCTTGGGGACAGGTGGTATCACTGAAGCTTTCTTT. It is translated as CASSLGTGGITEAFF. Full variable domain (missing parts from reference TRBV5-4 and TRBJ1-1): ETGVTQSPTHLIKTRGQQVTLRCSSQSGHNTVSWYQQALGQGPQFIFQYYREEENGRGNFPPRFSGLQFPNYSSELNVNALELDDSALYLCASSLGTGGITEAFFGQGTRLTVV.

The rearrangement uses TRBV10-3 and TRBJ1-5, with 7 bases fitting TRBD1. The ends lost 3 bases at V and 6 bases at J; junction bases unmatched: 5. The germline gives CDR1 ENHRY, CDR2 SYGVKD. The CDR3 length is 14 residues. CDR3 bases: TGTGCCATCAGTGACGGACAGGTGGGTCAGCCCCAGCATTTT. Translated: CAISDGQVGQPQHF.

J is TRBJ1-3 and V is TRBV27; D is uncertain. CDR1 and CDR2 (germline): MNHEY, SMNVEV (reference sequence). V lost 3 bases to trimming and J lost 4 bases, with 10 bases between them. This CDR3 contains 14 residues. The CDR3 protein is CASSFSGYGNTIYF. The CDR3 DNA reads TGTGCCAGCAGTTTCTCCGGGTACGGAAACACCATATATTTT.

The gene calls are TRBV2 and TRBJ2-7, with no clear D. With 1 base removed from V and 2 bases from J, the gap between germline ends came to 9 bases. The CDR3 is 14 amino acids. CDR1 is SNHLY and CDR2 is FYNNEI in the germline V gene. The DNA for the CDR3 is TGTGCCAGCAGTGAAGGGAGTCAGCCCTACGAGCAGTACTTC. It encodes CASSEGSQPYEQYF.

This clone appeared a single time. The genes are TRBV3-1 (or the pseudogene TRBV3-2) and TRBJ2-3, with 9 bases lining up with TRBD2. The CDR3 contains 17 residues. Germline V gene sequence: CDR1 LGHDT, CDR2 YNNKEL (reference sequence). V lost 0 bases and J lost 7; bases outside the gene matches: 11. Here the CDR3 reads CASSQDQAGGGPYTQYF. CDR3 nucleotides: TGTGCCAGCAGCCAAGATCAGGCGGGGGGGGGACCATATACGCAGTATTTT.

V gene TRBV5-1 combines with J gene TRBJ2-1, with D perhaps TRBD2 (6 bases). The germline V gene encodes CDR1 SGHRS and CDR2 YFSETQ. Trimming left V 0 bases short and J 6 bases short, with 13 bases between. CDR3 length: 15 residues. Here the CDR3 DNA reads TGCGCCAGCAGCTTGGACGTGCGGGGCACCAATGAGCAGTTCTTC. Translation gives CASSLDVRGTNEQFF.

Only a few counts were recorded for this clone. The chain employs TRBV7-2 and TRBJ1-4; D gene uncertain. CDR3 length: 13 amino acids. With 5 bases removed from V and 5 bases from J, the gap between germline ends came to 9 bases. From germline, CDR1 is SGHTA and CDR2 FQGNSA. For the CDR3, the DNA is TGTGCCAGCAGCCGGGATCCCAATGAAAAACTGTTTTTT. Translating gives CASSRDPNEKLFF.

CDR3 sequence (DNA): TGTGCCAGTAGTAGGGGGGGAGACCACAATGAGCAGTTCTTC. Translation: CASSRGGDHNEQFF. This chain joins TRBV19 and TRBJ2-1, with TRBD2 identical over 7 bases. The CDR3 sequence is 14 residues long. Germline CDR1 LNHDA, CDR2 SQIVND (reference sequence). Losses at the gene ends were 4 bases for V and 5 bases for J; bases not matched to a gene: 5.

This clone was found once. The chain carries TRBV24-1 and TRBJ2-7; 9 bases match TRBD2. The germline CDR1 and CDR2 sequences are KGHDR and SFDVKD. CDR3 length equals 15 residues. The V gene end was trimmed by 5 bases and the J gene end by 4 bases; junction bases not matched to a gene: 8. Here the CDR3 reads CATSAWFSGSYEQYF. CDR3 coding DNA: TGTGCCACCAGTGCTTGGTTTAGCGGGAGTTACGAGCAGTACTTC.

This clone has only one observation. J is TRBJ2-1 and V is TRBV4-1; D may be TRBD1 (5 bases). Germline-derived CDR1 and CDR2 are MGHRA and YSYEKL. The CDR3 covers 14 residues. Trimming shortened V by 7 bases and J by 7 bases, and 17 bases separated the two germline ends. CDR3 coding DNA: TGCGCCAGCACCCTGATGACAGAGTCGAATGAGCAGTTCTTC. This gives the protein CASTLMTESNEQFF.